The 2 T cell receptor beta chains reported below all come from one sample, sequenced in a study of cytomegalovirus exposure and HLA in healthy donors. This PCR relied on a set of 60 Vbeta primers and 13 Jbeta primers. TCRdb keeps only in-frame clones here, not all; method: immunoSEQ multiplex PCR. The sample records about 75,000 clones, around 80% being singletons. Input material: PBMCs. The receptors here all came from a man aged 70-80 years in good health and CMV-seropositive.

The chain's CDR3 is CASSQTREQYF. The CDR3 DNA reads as TGTGCCAGCAGCCAAACCAGAGAGCAGTACTTC. The chain recombines TRBV14 with TRBJ2-7, with D hard to call. Trimming stripped 2 bases from V and 7 bases from J, with 6 bases between. In germline, CDR1 is SGHDN, CDR2 FVKESK. CDR3 size: 11 residues.

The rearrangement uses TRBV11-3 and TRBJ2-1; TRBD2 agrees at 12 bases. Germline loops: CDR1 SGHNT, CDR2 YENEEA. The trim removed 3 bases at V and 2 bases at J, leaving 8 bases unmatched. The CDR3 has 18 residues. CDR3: CASSFSSGGDSPYNEQFF. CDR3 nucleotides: TGTGCCAGCAGCTTTTCTAGCGGGGGGGACAGCCCCTACAATGAGCAGTTCTTC.